This T cell receptor (beta chain) appears in the sequencing data of a study of T cells in Graves' hyperthyroidism and ophthalmopathy. The wider study: Peripheral blood was secured at the point of initial diagnosis, before any treatment.

In its sample, this clonotype was seen a few times. Its antigen is undetermined. RNA transcripts served as the template for amplifying TCR beta CDR3 regions. HTBI primers were employed in a first-round RT-PCR of the TCR CDR3. One entry per CDR3 protein, called by TCRdb with MiXCR from the multiplex PCR reads. The data show about 290,000 distinct CDR3 sequences, approximately 19% seen once. Under 3 months was the duration of disease in ophthalmopathy patients, who also had a Clinical Activity Score of at least 3 and a NOSPECS grade of at least 4. Diagnoses rested on clinical symptoms, serum thyroxine and TRAb, thyroid ultrasound and orbital computed tomography. The CDR3 is 15 residues long. Losses at the gene ends were 1 base for V and 4 bases for J; bases not matched to a gene: 4. The V gene's germline CDR1 is LNHNV and CDR2 YYDKDF (reference sequence). Study results and caveats: Onset of ophthalmopathy came a median around 6.2 months after the model predicted it.

The chain combines TRBV15 with TRBJ1-3; 7 positions match TRBD1. This receptor was obtained from a man aged 45-65 years with Graves' ophthalmopathy. Sequencing used blood. DNA of the CDR3: TGTGCCACCAGCAGAGGAGGGGGCGCGGGAAACACCATATATTTT. Translating it yields CATSRGGGAGNTIYF. The full variable domain, its missing parts supplied by reference TRBV15 and TRBJ1-3, is DAMVIQNPRYQVTQFGKPVTLSCSQTLNHNVMYWYQQKSSQAPKLLFHYYDKDFNNEADTPDNFQSRRPNTSFCFLDIRSPGLGDTAMYLCATSRGGGAGNTIYFGEGSWLTVV.